These 20 T cell receptor beta chains were all obtained from the same sample, sequenced in a study of blood T cells in healthy people across ages. PCR was performed a second time for about 7 to 12 cycles using a sample-barcoded 5' primer and a J-beta primer mix. One entry per CDR3 protein, called by TCRdb with MiXCR from the 5' RACE reads. The top ten hold 11% of the sample, which has about 1.6 million distinct CDR3 sequences, 30% to 40% seen once. Sequenced sample: blood. Every receptor here comes from a woman between 25 and 40 years old in good health.

This clonotype was seen many times. The chain has TRBV7-9 and TRBJ2-7; D is undetermined. Trimming cost V 5 bases and J 1 base, with 6 bases left between them. Per the germline V gene, CDR1 is SEHNR and CDR2 is FQNEAQ (reference sequence). The CDR3 has 12 amino acids. The CDR3 DNA follows: TGTGCCAGCAGCGCAGTGTCCTACGAGCAGTACTTC. Protein product: CASSAVSYEQYF.

Of note for this clonotype: A read error may account for a junction end that differs from germline. This chain joins TRBV27 and TRBJ1-2; D uncertain. The CDR3 consists of 13 residues. Per the germline V gene, CDR1 is MNHEY and CDR2 is SMNVEV (reference sequence). This CDR3 is CASSSAGNYGHTF. In DNA form, the CDR3 reads TGTGCCAGCAGTTCCGCGGGAAACTATGGCCACACCTTC.

This clonotype occurred a few times. This chain joins TRBV5-6 and TRBJ2-1, with D unresolved. V lost 6 bases to trimming and J lost 3 bases, with 16 bases between them. In germline, CDR1 is SGHDT, CDR2 YYEEEE. The CDR3 is 15 amino acids. The CDR3 reads CASTERHMIYNEQFF. CDR3 nucleotide sequence: TGTGCCAGCACGGAACGGCATATGATCTACAATGAGCAGTTCTTC.

The chain recombines TRBV24-1 with TRBJ2-5; 7 bases are shared with TRBD1. CDR3 length equals 14 residues. CDR1 KGHDR and CDR2 SFDVKD come from the germline V gene. J gave up 3 bases and V 2 bases, and 2 bases lay outside the gene matches. CDR3 in amino acids: CATSDSGQEETQYF. The CDR3 nucleotides read TGTGCCACCAGTGATTCCGGACAGGAAGAGACCCAGTACTTC.

As to this clonotype: At one boundary the junction diverges from the germline segment, which might be a read error. This sequence joins TRBV10-3 and TRBJ1-4, with 8 bases fitting TRBD1. Germline CDR1 ENHRY, CDR2 SYGVKD. CDR3 size: 15 residues. The CDR3 loop reads CAIGPTGATNEKPFF. For the CDR3, the DNA is TGTGCCATCGGCCCGACAGGGGCAACTAATGAAAAACCGTTTTTT.

The genes are TRBV4-1 and TRBJ1-2; D is undetermined. V lost 4 bases to trimming and J lost 5 bases, with 17 bases between them. This CDR3 spans 15 amino acids. Germline V gene data show CDR1 as MGHRA and CDR2 as YSYEKL. CDR3 sequence reads: CASSPQMWTEYGYTF. The CDR3 DNA is TGCGCCAGCAGCCCCCAAATGTGGACGGAGTATGGCTACACCTTC.

J is TRBJ1-2 and V is TRBV10-2; D is ambiguous. V lost 8 bases and J lost 0, with 13 bases in between. From germline, CDR1 is WSHSY and CDR2 SAAADI. The CDR3 sequence is 14 residues long. The CDR3 coding sequence is TGCGCCAGCGTTGAACACGGATCTAACTATGGCTACACCTTC. Translating it yields CASVEHGSNYGYTF.

This clonotype showed up many times. The chain recombines TRBV5-1 with TRBJ2-1; 7 bases map to TRBD2. J lost 6 bases, V lost 0 bases, and 9 bases had no gene match. The CDR3 runs 16 residues. Germline V gene sequence: CDR1 SGHRS, CDR2 YFSETQ. CDR3 residues: CASSLDLAGTINEQFF. The CDR3 DNA reads TGCGCCAGCAGCTTGGACCTCGCCGGGACTATCAATGAGCAGTTCTTC.

As regards this clonotype: A much larger clone differs from this one at a single base, so this may be a read error. The gene calls are TRBV20-1 and TRBJ2-1; 7 nucleotides agree with TRBD2. The CDR3 is 12 amino acids. CDR1 is DFQATT, CDR2 SNEGSKA, per germline (reference sequence). V dropped 5 bases and J dropped 9; count of bases not matched to a gene: 7. DNA for the CDR3: TGCAGTGCTGGAGGACTAGTCCCTGAGCAGTTCTTC. Its translation: CSAGGLVPEQFF.

In its sample, this clonotype was seen a few times. This rearrangement joins TRBV3-1 to TRBJ2-7; 9 bases fit TRBD2. Germline values: CDR1 LGHDT, CDR2 YNNKEL (reference sequence). The CDR3 runs to 16 residues. V dropped 1 base and J dropped 3; count of bases not matched to a gene: 7. This CDR3 is CASSQAGGLAGYEQYF. CDR3 in DNA: TGTGCCAGCAGCCAAGCAGGGGGACTAGCCGGCTACGAGCAGTACTTC.

The V and J genes are TRBV7-2 and TRBJ2-1; D is undetermined. The CDR3 consists of 13 residues. Germline CDR1 is SGHTA and CDR2 is FQGNSA. V was clipped by 5 bases and J by 5 bases, with 10 bases between them. CDR3 region: CASSRSSNNEQFF. Written as DNA, the CDR3 is TGTGCCAGCAGCCGCTCCAGCAACAATGAGCAGTTCTTC.

The sample holds a few counts of this clonotype. The chain is built from TRBV29-1 and TRBJ1-4; TRBD1 agrees at 10 bases. J was trimmed by 7 bases and V by 1 base; bases with no gene match: 6. CDR1 SQVTM and CDR2 ANQGSEA come from the germline V gene. This CDR3 has 15 residues. This chain's CDR3 is CSVEVFGTGAEKLFF. CDR3 DNA sequence: TGCAGCGTTGAAGTATTCGGGACAGGGGCTGAAAAACTGTTTTTT.

This clonotype was seen repeatedly, ten times or more. The V gene is TRBV29-1, the J gene TRBJ1-2; a weak D match, TRBD1 (5 bases). This CDR3 region has 16 residues. CDR1 and CDR2 from the germline V gene are SQVTM and ANQGSEA. V was clipped by 7 bases and J by 2 bases, with 23 bases between them. This CDR3 reads CSAETWMGEANYGYTF. CDR3 in DNA: TGCAGCGCAGAAACATGGATGGGGGAGGCAAACTATGGCTACACCTTC.

This clonotype has a handful of counts. This chain joins TRBV20-1 and TRBJ2-5, with 10 bases that match TRBD2. The CDR3 covers 15 residues. The V and J ends lost 3 bases and 4 bases, in that order; junction bases with no gene match: 8. Germline loops: CDR1 DFQATT, CDR2 SNEGSKA (reference sequence). The CDR3 sequence: CSASELAGAGETQYF. For the CDR3, the DNA is TGCAGTGCTAGTGAGCTAGCGGGGGCCGGAGAGACCCAGTACTTC.

This chain joins TRBV20-1 and TRBJ2-3; 9 bases are a match to TRBD2. The CDR3 is 17 amino acids. Germline V CDR1 and CDR2: DFQATT, SNEGSKA (reference sequence). V gave up 6 bases and J gave up 0 bases; unmatched junction bases: 13. CDR3 DNA sequence: TGCAGTGCAACCTCGGAGGAGCGGGGGGATAGCACAGATACGCAGTATTTT. Its protein is CSATSEERGDSTDTQYF.

This clonotype occurred a few times. The chain uses TRBV5-1 and TRBJ2-6; weak D call: TRBD2 (6 bases). The germline V gene encodes CDR1 SGHRS and CDR2 YFSETQ. With 0 bases removed from V and 4 bases from J, the gap between germline ends came to 17 bases. The CDR3 loop spans 18 amino acids. CDR3 nucleotides: TGCGCCAGCAGCTTGGCAGGCGGGGCCGGTGGAGGGGCCAACGTCCTGACTTTC. Amino acid sequence: CASSLAGGAGGGANVLTF.

The rearrangement uses TRBV7-9 and TRBJ2-3; D may be TRBD1 or TRBD2 (7 bases each). Germline loops: CDR1 SEHNR, CDR2 FQNEAQ (reference sequence). The CDR3 has 16 amino acids. V was clipped by 5 bases and J by 14 bases, with 29 bases between them. The CDR3 DNA sequence: TGTGCCAGCAGCCCACCCGGAAGTCGGGGGGCCAGGGGGTGGTATTTT. Translated: CASSPPGSRGARGWYF.

The chain uses TRBV29-1 and TRBJ2-3; 7 bases map to TRBD1. CDR3 length: 14 amino acids. Germline values: CDR1 SQVTM, CDR2 ANQGSEA. V lost 4 bases, J lost 2 bases, and 6 bases stayed unmatched. This chain's CDR3 is CSVGRDRLTDTQYF. CDR3 bases: TGCAGCGTTGGCCGGGACAGACTCACAGATACGCAGTATTTT.

This clonotype was recorded a few times. The chain couples TRBV7-9 to TRBJ2-5, with D perhaps TRBD1 (6 bases). CDR3 size: 15 residues. V was cut by 7 bases and J by 6 bases, with 21 bases left in between. In germline, CDR1 is SEHNR, CDR2 FQNEAQ (reference sequence). The CDR3 protein is CASTPQTGQMQTQYF. CDR3 DNA sequence: TGTGCCAGCACGCCCCAAACGGGACAAATGCAGACCCAGTACTTC. Full variable domain (rest looked up from reference TRBV7-9 and TRBJ2-5): DTGVSQNPRHKITKRGQNVTFRCDPISEHNRLYWYRQTLGQGPEFLTYFQNEAQLEKSRLLSDRFSAERPKGSFSTLEIQRTEQGDSAMYLCASTPQTGQMQTQYFGPGTRLLVL.

This clonotype was counted between two and nine times. The genes are TRBV29-1 and TRBJ1-2, with no clear D. Germline V gene sequence: CDR1 SQVTM, CDR2 ANQGSEA. The V gene lost 4 bases and the J gene lost 4 bases, with 10 bases spanning the gap. This CDR3 region has 12 residues. Here the CDR3 reads CSVVEGSYGYTF. DNA of the CDR3: TGCAGCGTTGTCGAGGGTTCCTATGGCTACACCTTC.